This T cell receptor beta chain was identified in a study of blood T cell repertoires in COVID-19 (dated by TCRdb to about 2020). About the study as a whole: Samples from collaborators originated in the United States, Italy and Spain and spanned both the acute and convalescent phases of COVID-19. The prospective study material was composed of cDNA or gDNA derived from T cells, B-cell-depleted T cells, or PBMCs. The dataset comprised deeply sampled blood TCRbeta repertoires from subjects exposed to, actively infected with, or recovered from COVID-19. The repertoires were released in a freely available public database meant as a resource for research on the immune response to SARS-CoV-2. Samples came from the ongoing ImmuneRACE study (first 160 participants) plus 1,254 subjects from 6 global collaborators. A de-identified subject ID, COVID-19 status, age in years and sex were almost always included in the sample metadata. Where HLA class I and class II types were available, the types were taken from metadata supplied by the sample provider, not from assay-based typing. The research as a whole found: How much clinical and demographic metadata was included differed by source and by participant, and the metadata was provided uncurated.

Concerning this clone itself: There is no known antigen for this receptor. Per-base qualities were not stored, and no clone one base away is much larger.

Measured from the cysteine to the phenylalanine, the CDR3 is 12 residues long. The kept DNA is CDR3 alone, 36 bases in frame from the first base. The germline V gene supplies CDR1 MDHEN and CDR2 SYDVKM. The junction carries 6 bases between V and J, which are trimmed by 3 bases and 7 bases respectively. TCRbeta CDR3 regions were amplified from genomic DNA by means of the immunoSEQ Assay, a bias-controlled multiplex PCR. The authors' analysis ran thus. Within the assay, amplification of reference gene primers was used to estimate how many nucleated cells each sample contained. To quantify the absolute abundance of each unique TCRbeta CDR3 rearrangement, sequence reads were collapsed and filtered. For each sample, productive Simpson clonality was calculated as the square root of Simpson's diversity index over productive rearrangements. This immuneACCESS table, as held by TCRdb, lists in-frame sequences with V and J called but not all clones. Of the missing ones, under half trace to an unresolved V gene in checked studies; the others have no known cause. D and trimming were read from the DNA, whereas the V and J calls and clone size are those reported in that table. The sample profile shows about 130,000 clones; around 77% of them were found once. Of the sample, roughly 10% is held by the ten largest clones.

Collaborating institutions collected whole blood in K2EDTA tubes following their own protocols. For TCRbeta analysis, collaborators shipped samples as frozen whole blood, isolated PBMCs, or DNA extracted from either of those sample types. Here the chain combines TRBV28 and TRBJ2-2, with no D gene named confidently. This TCR came from a human donor in a cohort sampled during active COVID-19. The sample consisted of peripheral blood. The DNA is as follows: TGTGCCAGCAGTTTGAGAGACGGGGAGCTGTTTTTT. This encodes CASSLRDGELFF.